This TCR beta chain was identified during a study of cytomegalovirus exposure and HLA in healthy donors. Whole-study context: Previous work identified 120 million or so unique TCR beta sequences from about 179 million T cells.

Points on this clone: Its antigen is not identified.

PCR used 60 Vbeta primers and 13 Jbeta primers. Clones were sequenced by immunoSEQ multiplex PCR, and TCRdb holds only the in-frame ones, with some missing. The table lists 150,000 to 200,000 clones, approximately 85% of them singletons. CDR1 is SGHRS and CDR2 is YFSETQ in the germline V gene. The V segment lost 3 bases and the J segment 2 bases; nucleotides outside the gene matches: 1. The CDR3 spans 14 residues. The study, taken as a whole, reports: Most subjects' HLA-A and HLA-B alleles were reportedly predicted from TCR beta sequences.

Sequencing was done on a sample of PBMCs. The clonotype comes from a man between 18 and 35 years old in good health and CMV-seropositive. V and J are TRBV5-1 and TRBJ1-3, with 8 nucleotides matching TRBD1. The CDR3 DNA is TGCGCCAGCAGCTCGGGACAGGCTGGAAACACCATATATTTT. It is translated as CASSSGQAGNTIYF.